This T cell receptor (beta chain) was recovered during a study of blood T cells in healthy people across ages. This CDR3 region has 16 residues. Losses at the gene ends were 2 bases for V and 11 bases for J; bases not matched to a gene: 14. The V gene's germline CDR1 is DFQATT and CDR2 SNEGSKA (reference sequence). The use of a sample-barcoded 5' primer and a J-beta primer mix characterized a second PCR of roughly 6 to 11 cycles. Unique molecular identifiers of 12 random nucleotides labeled each cDNA. Each CDR3 protein is one row after TCRdb ran MiXCR on the 5' RACE reads. The sample lists 700,000 or so distinct CDR3 sequences; 40% to 45% were seen once. Concerning this clonotype: The antigen is undetermined.

Each individual donor underwent a draw of approximately 10 milliliters of peripheral blood. Study conclusions and caveats: There was a strong correlation between TCR beta diversity and naive T cell percentage. While age rose, TCR beta diversity per million T cells dropped in a roughly linear way.

The sequence was obtained from a man older than 75 in good health. The sequenced sample was blood. This rearrangement joins TRBV20-1 to TRBJ2-5; TRBD2 matches 13 bases. This CDR3 is CSARPLAGGPVDEQYF. CDR3 DNA sequence: TGCAGTGCTAGACCACTAGCGGGGGGGCCGGTTGATGAGCAGTACTTC.